One and the same sample provided the 23 T cell receptor beta chains below, sequenced in a study of blood T cells in healthy people across ages. For the second PCR, which ran for about 6 to 11 cycles, a sample-barcoded 5' primer and a J-beta primer mix were used. TCRdb ran MiXCR on the 5' RACE reads and lists one entry per CDR3 protein. The sample includes about 730,000 distinct CDR3 sequences, roughly 47% seen only once; the top ten take 20%. Sequencing was done on a sample of blood. Source of these receptors: a woman aged 60 to 75 in good health.

The CDR3 protein is CSARGRGRTGELFF. CDR3 DNA sequence: TGCAGTGCTAGAGGCAGGGGACGGACCGGGGAGCTGTTTTTT. The chain recombines TRBV20-1 with TRBJ2-2; possible D gene TRBD1, 6 bases. The V gene lost 1 base and the J gene lost 5 bases, with 11 bases spanning the gap. The germline gives CDR1 DFQATT, CDR2 SNEGSKA (reference sequence). The CDR3 has 14 residues.

The chain is built from TRBV28 and TRBJ1-6, with TRBD1 as a possible D gene (5 bases). Trimming took 5 bases from V and 0 from J, leaving 14 bases between them. The germline V gene encodes CDR1 MDHEN and CDR2 SYDVKM. The CDR3 has 17 amino acids. The CDR3 is CASSPWGESSYNSPLHF. In DNA form, the CDR3 reads TGTGCCAGCAGTCCGTGGGGGGAAAGCTCCTATAATTCACCCCTCCACTTT.

This sequence joins TRBV9 and TRBJ1-1; D remains ambiguous. Germline CDR1 SGDLS, CDR2 YYNGEE. V lost 0 bases, J lost 0 bases, and 6 bases lay in between. The CDR3 runs 14 residues. CDR3 nucleotides: TGTGCCAGCAGCGTAGCTACAGTGAACACTGAAGCTTTCTTT. Translation: CASSVATVNTEAFF.

Comment on this clonotype: Sequence at one end of the junction differs from germline and may be a read error. The rearrangement joins TRBV13 to TRBJ2-3; the match to TRBD1 covers 9 bases. Looked up from germline, CDR1 is PRHDT and CDR2 is FYEKMQ (reference sequence). The CDR3 loop spans 19 amino acids. The CDR3 DNA reads as TGTGCCAGCAGCTCTCCCCGGGACAGGGCATCATACTTCACAGATGCGCAGTATTTT. Translation gives CASSSPRDRASYFTDAQYF.

The chain has TRBV20-1 and TRBJ2-1; D is unclear. The V and J ends lost 5 bases and 6 bases respectively, with 17 bases between them. The germline V gene has CDR1 DFQATT and CDR2 SNEGSKA (reference sequence). This CDR3 has 14 residues. The CDR3 DNA reads TGCAGTGCTTACCCAGCAGTGGCTCTCAATGAGCAGTTCTTC. It translates to CSAYPAVALNEQFF.

This clonotype has at least ten counts. The V and J genes are TRBV7-8 and TRBJ2-3; 13 bases agree with TRBD2. CDR3 size: 15 residues. CDR1 SGHVS and CDR2 FQNEAQ come from the germline V gene. Trimming cost V 6 bases and J 7 bases; bases outside gene matches: 7. DNA for the CDR3: TGTGCCAGCAGACTAGCGGGGGGGCGGGTGAATACGCAGTATTTT. Its translation: CASRLAGGRVNTQYF.

This clonotype turned up a few times. The V and J genes are TRBV6-4 and TRBJ2-7; D gene unclear. From germline, CDR1 is MRHNA and CDR2 SNTAGT. V lost 8 bases to trimming and J lost 3 bases, with 14 bases between them. The CDR3 runs 13 residues. The DNA of the CDR3 is TGTGCCAGCTGTCCTACGGGCCGCTACGAGCAGTACTTC. Translation: CASCPTGRYEQYF.

This clonotype was counted many times. The chain uses TRBV7-2 and TRBJ2-7, with D maybe TRBD2 (5 bases). V shed 8 bases and J shed 1 base, with 18 bases lying between them. Germline V gives CDR1 SGHTA, CDR2 FQGNSA. This CDR3 has 15 residues. Here the CDR3 DNA reads TGTGCCAGCCGGATGAAAGCGGTCCCATCCTACGAGCAGTACTTC. As protein: CASRMKAVPSYEQYF.

This clonotype was seen only a few times. The CDR3 reads CASRGGSANEKLFF. CDR3 nucleotides: TGTGCCAGCAGAGGGGGGTCGGCTAATGAAAAACTGTTTTTT. J is TRBJ1-4 and V is TRBV2, with D possibly TRBD1 on 6 matching bases. The germline CDR1 and CDR2 sequences are SNHLY and FYNNEI. This CDR3 comprises 14 residues. Trimming cost V 6 bases and J 3 bases, with 11 bases left between them.

This chain uses TRBV5-1 with TRBJ1-1; D perhaps matches TRBD1 (6 bases). Per germline, CDR1 SGHRS and CDR2 YFSETQ. V was cut by 8 bases and J by 5 bases, with 22 bases left in between. This CDR3 has 15 amino acids. DNA for the CDR3: TGCGCCAGTACATTCCCGAGGGGGGGAGGGACTGAAGCTTTCTTT. It is translated as CASTFPRGGGTEAFF.

This chain links TRBV20-1 with TRBJ2-7; D is perhaps TRBD2 (5 bases). The CDR3 contains 12 residues. Looked up from germline, CDR1 is DFQATT and CDR2 is SNEGSKA (reference sequence). V lost 3 bases to trimming and J lost 2 bases, with 8 bases between them. This CDR3 reads CSASRTAYEQYF. The CDR3 DNA is TGCAGTGCTAGTAGGACTGCCTACGAGCAGTACTTC.

Here the CDR3 reads CASSQDWDSGGTDTQYF. The DNA of the CDR3 is TGTGCCAGCAGCCAAGATTGGGACTCAGGGGGCACAGATACGCAGTATTTT. The chain has TRBV4-2 and TRBJ2-3; D possibly uses TRBD1 or TRBD2 (6 bases each). Germline V gives CDR1 LGHNA, CDR2 YNFKEQ. The CDR3 is made up of 17 amino acids. The V and J ends lost 0 bases and 1 base respectively, with 14 bases between them.

Here the CDR3 DNA reads TGCAGCGTTACAGGGGGCGTTGAGGGTCAGCCCCAGCATTTT. Encoded protein: CSVTGGVEGQPQHF. The chain recombines TRBV29-1 with TRBJ1-5; 9 bases align to TRBD1. Trimming removed 5 bases from V and 6 bases from J; junction bases left unmatched: 8. Germline V lookup: CDR1 SQVTM, CDR2 ANQGSEA. The CDR3 is 14 residues long.

The chain combines TRBV20-1 with TRBJ2-1; D is uncertain. The J call may be wrong; the DNA end is better matched by TRBJ2-7. This CDR3 has 14 amino acids. Germline V gives CDR1 DFQATT, CDR2 SNEGSKA (reference sequence). CDR3 in DNA: TGCAGTGCTAGAGAAGCTGGGCCCTACAATGAGCAGTACTTC. Translated, it gives CSAREAGPYNEQYF.

This clonotype was seen once. The chain has TRBV7-9 and TRBJ1-2; no reliable D call. This CDR3 region has 13 residues. From germline, CDR1 is SEHNR and CDR2 FQNEAQ (reference sequence). V lost 5 bases to trimming and J lost 4 bases, with 11 bases between them. The DNA for the CDR3 is TGTGCCAGCAGCCCCTCAGCCATCTATGGCTACACCTTC. Translated, it gives CASSPSAIYGYTF.

The J gene is TRBJ2-5, the V gene TRBV13; D is undetermined. The germline V and J ends were trimmed by 5 bases and 5 bases, with 18 bases remaining between them. Germline V CDR1 and CDR2: PRHDT, FYEKMQ (reference sequence). The CDR3 contains 15 residues. The DNA for the CDR3 is TGTGCCAGCAGCCCGCGGACGGACCACGCGGAGACCCAGTACTTC. Its protein product is CASSPRTDHAETQYF. The variable domain in full, with the rest retrieved from reference TRBV13 and TRBJ2-5, is AAGVIQSPRHLIKEKRETATLKCYPIPRHDTVYWYQQGPGQDPQFLISFYEKMQSDKGSIPDRFSAQQFSDYHSELNMSSLELGDSALYFCASSPRTDHAETQYFGPGTRLLVL.

The gene calls are TRBV28 and TRBJ1-1, with 9 bases that match TRBD1. CDR1 MDHEN and CDR2 SYDVKM come from the germline V gene. The CDR3 contains 17 residues. The V segment lost 2 bases and the J segment 1 base; nucleotides outside the gene matches: 8. The CDR3 loop is CASSLEQGAAANTEAFF. CDR3 coding DNA: TGTGCCAGCAGTTTAGAACAGGGGGCGGCGGCGAACACTGAAGCTTTCTTT. Full variable domain (missing parts from reference TRBV28 and TRBJ1-1): DVKVTQSSRYLVKRTGEKVFLECVQDMDHENMFWYRQDPGLGLRLIYFSYDVKMKEKGDIPEGYSVSREKKERFSLILESASTNQTSMYLCASSLEQGAAANTEAFFGQGTRLTVV.

V and J are TRBV10-3 and TRBJ2-7; 13 positions match TRBD2. The V gene end was trimmed by 6 bases and the J gene end by 0 bases; junction bases not matched to a gene: 5. This CDR3 spans 16 amino acids. Germline values: CDR1 ENHRY, CDR2 SYGVKD. DNA for the CDR3: TGTGCCATCAGGACCACTAGCGGGGGGGCCTCCTACGAGCAGTACTTC. This encodes CAIRTTSGGASYEQYF.

This clonotype was detected a few times. The chain uses TRBV7-2 and TRBJ2-1; D is perhaps TRBD1 or TRBD2 (6 bases each). The CDR3 is 15 amino acids. V lost 7 bases and J 0 bases, leaving 13 bases between the germline ends. The V gene's germline CDR1 is SGHTA and CDR2 FQGNSA. DNA of the CDR3: TGTGCCAGCACTGAGGGGGGAAGCTCCTACAATGAGCAGTTCTTC. Translating it yields CASTEGGSSYNEQFF. Together with reference TRBV7-2 and TRBJ2-1, the CDR3 gives the full variable domain: GAGVSQSPSNKVTEKGKDVELRCDPISGHTALYWYRQSLGQGLEFLIYFQGNSAPDKSGLPSDRFSAERTGGSVSTLTIQRTQQEDSAVYLCASTEGGSSYNEQFFGPGTRLTVL.

This clonotype was detected only a few times. This sequence joins TRBV29-1 and TRBJ2-3, with 7 bases aligning to TRBD2. With V trimmed by 8 bases and J by 1 base, 9 bases remained unmatched. CDR1 SQVTM and CDR2 ANQGSEA come from the germline V gene. This CDR3 spans 14 amino acids. CDR3 sequence (DNA): TGCAGCATGCCCCCAAGCGGGGGCACAGATACGCAGTATTTT. Protein product: CSMPPSGGTDTQYF.

This clonotype was seen at least ten times. This chain joins TRBV7-3 and TRBJ2-3, with D perhaps matching TRBD1 (5 bases). The germline V gene encodes CDR1 SGHTA and CDR2 FQGTGA. This CDR3 comprises 14 residues. The V end lost 5 bases, the J end lost 8 bases, and 17 bases lay between the germline ends. The CDR3 is CASSPPGSLGTQYF. The DNA of the CDR3 is TGTGCCAGCAGCCCCCCAGGGTCTCTTGGTACGCAGTATTTT.

This clonotype was seen repeatedly, ten times or more. The chain links TRBV20-1 to TRBJ1-4, with 7 positions matching TRBD1. V was clipped by 3 bases and J by 2 bases; unmatched bases: 0. The CDR3 length is 13 residues. CDR1 is DFQATT, CDR2 SNEGSKA, per germline (reference sequence). Written as DNA, the CDR3 is TGCAGTGCTAGGGGACAGACTAATGAAAAACTGTTTTTT. Translating gives CSARGQTNEKLFF.

This rearrangement joins TRBV12-3 or TRBV12-4 to TRBJ2-7; TRBD2 agrees at 15 bases. The V segment lost 6 bases and the J segment 5 bases; nucleotides outside the gene matches: 2. CDR3 length: 14 amino acids. DNA of the CDR3: TGTGCCAGCAGCTGGACTAGCGGGAGGGACGAGCAGTACTTC. As protein: CASSWTSGRDEQYF.